These 12 T cell receptor beta chains share one sample of origin, sequenced in a study of shared clonotypes between healthy human individuals. The protocol was immunoSEQ multiplex PCR, while the TCRdb copy is restricted to in-frame clones and leaves out a portion. This sample carries under 850,000 clones, 72% of them seen once, and the ten largest clones take more than 1.5%. Sequenced sample: memory CD4+ T cells sorted from blood. Specified subset: CD45RA-negative fraction. The receptors here all came from a woman in her twenties or thirties in good health.

V and J are TRBV6-1 and TRBJ1-1; no clear D gene. From germline, CDR1 is MNHNS and CDR2 SASEGT. This CDR3 comprises 12 residues. V was cut by 1 base and J by 8 bases, with 8 bases left in between. The chain's CDR3 is CASSEVAEEAFF. Here the CDR3 DNA reads TGTGCCAGCAGTGAAGTGGCGGAGGAAGCTTTCTTT.

This clone was seen at least ten times. The CDR3 nucleotides are TGTGCCAGCAGTCCGGGGACGGGTGATGAAAAACTGTTTTTT. This sequence encodes CASSPGTGDEKLFF. This chain connects TRBV6-6 to TRBJ1-4, with D perhaps matching TRBD1 (5 bases). V was clipped by 5 bases and J by 6 bases, with 13 bases between them. This CDR3 comprises 14 residues. The germline gives CDR1 MNHNY, CDR2 SVGAGI (reference sequence).

This chain links TRBV6-1 with TRBJ2-3; TRBD2 agrees at 12 bases. The CDR3 sequence is 14 residues long. V lost 9 bases to trimming and J lost 5 bases; unmatched junction nucleotides: 6. Germline loops: CDR1 MNHNS, CDR2 SASEGT. This chain's CDR3 is CASKLAGGGDTQYF. CDR3 DNA sequence: TGTGCCAGTAAACTAGCGGGAGGAGGAGATACGCAGTATTTT.

The chain has TRBV7-2 and TRBJ2-3; D is uncertain. The CDR3 is made up of 13 amino acids. V was pared by 5 bases and J by 3 bases, with 9 bases between. Germline assignment: CDR1 SGHTA and CDR2 FQGNSA. CDR3 coding DNA: TGTGCCAGCAGCCCCGGCTATACAGATACGCAGTATTTT. Translating gives CASSPGYTDTQYF. The full variable domain, completed using reference TRBV7-2 and TRBJ2-3, is GAGVSQSPSNKVTEKGKDVELRCDPISGHTALYWYRQSLGQGLEFLIYFQGNSAPDKSGLPSDRFSAERTGGSVSTLTIQRTQQEDSAVYLCASSPGYTDTQYFGPGTRLTVL.

This clone was counted once. The same CDR3 arises from other DNA sequences in this sample as well. This chain joins TRBV11-2 and TRBJ2-5, with TRBD1 matching over 7 bases. V lost 5 bases and J lost 2; bases outside the gene matches: 2. The germline V gene encodes CDR1 SGHAT and CDR2 FQNNGV. The CDR3 loop spans 13 amino acids. The CDR3 DNA sequence: TGTGCCAGCAGCCCGACAGGGCAAGAGACCCAGTACTTC. This sequence encodes CASSPTGQETQYF.

The V gene is TRBV6-1, the J gene TRBJ2-7, with a possible D match to TRBD2 (5 bases). The germline gives CDR1 MNHNS, CDR2 SASEGT. V was shortened by 7 bases and J by 0 bases, with 13 bases between the two germline ends. The CDR3 extends over 14 amino acids. The CDR3 DNA follows: TGTGCCAGCAACCACGACGGGAACTCCTACGAGCAGTACTTC. Protein: CASNHDGNSYEQYF.

The CDR3 DNA sequence: TGTGCCAGCAGTTTATTGGGTAGTGTCCGGAGCTCCTACGAGCAGTACTTC. This translates into CASSLLGSVRSSYEQYF. The chain is built from TRBV28 and TRBJ2-5, with D hard to call. The closer fit of TRBJ2-7 to the DNA end suggests the J call may be wrong. Germline lookup yields CDR1 MDHEN and CDR2 SYDVKM. The CDR3 has 17 amino acids.

This chain uses TRBV28 with TRBJ2-7; a possible D gene is TRBD1 (6 bases). Germline V gene data show CDR1 as MDHEN and CDR2 as SYDVKM. Trimming removed 5 bases from V and 12 bases from J, with 14 bases in between. The CDR3 has 11 amino acids. CDR3 sequence: CASSSHRVPYF. The CDR3 coding sequence is TGTGCCAGCAGTAGCCACAGGGTTCCGTACTTC.

The chain recombines TRBV28 with TRBJ2-7, with 9 bases fitting TRBD2. CDR1 MDHEN and CDR2 SYDVKM come from the germline V gene. The CDR3 runs 16 residues. V trimming: 5 bases; J trimming: 3 bases; junction bases outside the gene matches: 11. The CDR3 is CASSPSAGGRVYEQYF. The DNA of the CDR3 is TGTGCCAGCAGTCCCTCGGCGGGAGGGAGGGTCTACGAGCAGTACTTC. Full variable domain (remainder filled in from reference TRBV28 and TRBJ2-7): DVKVTQSSRYLVKRTGEKVFLECVQDMDHENMFWYRQDPGLGLRLIYFSYDVKMKEKGDIPEGYSVSREKKERFSLILESASTNQTSMYLCASSPSAGGRVYEQYFGPGTRLTVT.

The chain links TRBV18 to TRBJ1-3, with D hard to call. The V and J ends lost 6 bases and 0 bases respectively, with 12 bases between them. Germline V gene sequence: CDR1 KGHSH, CDR2 LQKENI. The CDR3 contains 15 residues. DNA of the CDR3: TGTGCCAGCTCGCCTTCCTCGGCCTCTGGAAACACCATATATTTT. This translates into CASSPSSASGNTIYF.

This clone was found a few times. The gene calls are TRBV6-1 and TRBJ2-7; a weak D match, TRBD1 (5 bases). The CDR3 runs 13 residues. Germline-derived CDR1 and CDR2 are MNHNS and SASEGT. Trimming left V 9 bases short and J 2 bases short, with 14 bases between. The CDR3 loop reads CASARQGTYEQYF. In DNA, the CDR3 is TGTGCCAGTGCCCGCCAGGGAACCTACGAGCAGTACTTC.

A word on this clone: The identical CDR3 is also encoded by other nucleotide sequences in the sample. The rearrangement joins TRBV6-5 to TRBJ2-6; D remains ambiguous. Trimming left V 0 bases short and J 4 bases short, with 7 bases between. Germline-derived CDR1 and CDR2 are MNHEY and SVGAGI. This CDR3 has 15 residues. For the CDR3, the DNA is TGTGCCAGCAGTTACTCAGGGTCCGGGGCCAACGTCCTGACTTTC. It codes for CASSYSGSGANVLTF.